Sequencing of this TCR beta chain was carried out in a study of T cells in women clearing cervical HPV infection. The wider study: HLA type stays a possible confounder, typing being limited.

CDR1 is DFQATT and CDR2 is SNEGSKA in the germline V gene (reference sequence). J was trimmed by 1 base and V by 5 bases; bases with no gene match: 9. The CDR3 covers 16 residues. All donors had a single incident cervical HPV16 infection, not prevalent. TCRdb's copy holds only in-frame clones and misses some; the assay was immunoSEQ multiplex PCR. The table for this sample gives under 45,000 clones. Study findings and constraints: Cases carried less TRBV6-7 than controls: about 0.1% versus 0.15%.

A note on this clone: Its specificity is not known. The read terminates 3 residues before the CDR3 end, so the remaining end is supplied by the germline J gene.

V gene TRBV20-1 combines with J gene TRBJ1-4; 8 positions agree with TRBD1. The sequenced sample consisted of blood buffy coat. The source of this sequence is a woman aged 18-69 years with a cervical HPV16 infection that either progressed to CIN3+ or cleared (not recorded which). The CDR3 is CSARSQGALTNEKLFF. The CDR3 DNA, read in part, is TGCAGTGCTCGCTCTCAGGGGGCGCTAACTAATGAAAAA.